This T cell receptor beta chain was sequenced for a study of blood T cell repertoires in COVID-19. Study as a whole: Both acute and convalescent COVID-19 samples were obtained from the United States, Italy and Spain. T cells, B-cell-depleted T cells, or PBMCs supplied cDNA or gDNA.

V was trimmed by 5 bases and J by 2 bases, leaving 13 bases between them. Per the germline V gene, CDR1 is SGHRS and CDR2 is YFSETQ. The CDR3 spans 14 residues. Enrolled through a virtual design, the participants were between roughly 18 and 89 years of age and came from about two dozen US areas. Shortly before study entry, within 2 weeks, exposed participants had met a COVID-19 case. Generated by immunoSEQ multiplex PCR, the TCRdb table keeps only in-frame clones and is missing some. This table holds some 270,000 clones, 80% to 90% found once. This chain joins TRBV5-1 and TRBJ1-2, with D unresolved. The receptor comes from a woman aged 45-60 years who had been exposed to COVID-19. Sequenced input: PBMCs or T cells enriched from blood (not recorded which). The CDR3 protein is CASRTTSGNYGYTF. CDR3 DNA sequence: TGCGCCAGCAGGACGACGTCGGGGAACTATGGCTACACCTTC.